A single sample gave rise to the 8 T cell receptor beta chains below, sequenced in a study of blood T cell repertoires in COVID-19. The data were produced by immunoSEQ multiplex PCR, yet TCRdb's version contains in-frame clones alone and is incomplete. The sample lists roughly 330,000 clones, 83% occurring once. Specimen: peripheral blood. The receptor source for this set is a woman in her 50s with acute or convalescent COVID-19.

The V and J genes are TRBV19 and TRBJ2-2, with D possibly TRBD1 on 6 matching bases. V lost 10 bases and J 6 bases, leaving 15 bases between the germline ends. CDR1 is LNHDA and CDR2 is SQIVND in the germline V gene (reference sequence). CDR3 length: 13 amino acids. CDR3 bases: TGTGCCATCCCAGGGGTAATCGCCGGGGAGCTGTTTTTT. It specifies CAIPGVIAGELFF.

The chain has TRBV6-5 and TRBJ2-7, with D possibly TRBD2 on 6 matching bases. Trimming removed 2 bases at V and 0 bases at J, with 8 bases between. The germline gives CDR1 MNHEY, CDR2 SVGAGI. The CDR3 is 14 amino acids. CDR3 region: CASSYARDSYEQYV. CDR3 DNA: TGTGCCAGCAGTTACGCGCGGGACTCCTACGAGCAGTACGTC.

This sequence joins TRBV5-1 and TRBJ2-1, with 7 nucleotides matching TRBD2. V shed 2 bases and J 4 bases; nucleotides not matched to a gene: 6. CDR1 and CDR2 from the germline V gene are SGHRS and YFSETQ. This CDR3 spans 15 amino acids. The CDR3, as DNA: TGCGCCAGCAGCTTATCTAGCGGAGAATACAATGAGCAGTTCTTC. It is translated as CASSLSSGEYNEQFF. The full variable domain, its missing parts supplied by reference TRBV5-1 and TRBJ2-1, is KAGVTQTPRYLIKTRGQQVTLSCSPISGHRSVSWYQQTPGQGLQFLFEYFSETQRNKGNFPGRFSGRQFSNSRSEMNVSTLELGDSALYLCASSLSSGEYNEQFFGPGTRLTVL.

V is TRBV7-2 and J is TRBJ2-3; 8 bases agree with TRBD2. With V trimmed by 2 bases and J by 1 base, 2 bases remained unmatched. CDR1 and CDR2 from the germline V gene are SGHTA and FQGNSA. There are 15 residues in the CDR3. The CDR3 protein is CASSLREGGTDTQYF. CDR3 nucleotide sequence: TGTGCCAGCAGCTTACGGGAGGGTGGCACAGATACGCAGTATTTT. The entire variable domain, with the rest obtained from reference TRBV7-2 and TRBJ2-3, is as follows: GAGVSQSPSNKVTEKGKDVELRCDPISGHTALYWYRQSLGQGLEFLIYFQGNSAPDKSGLPSDRFSAERTGGSVSTLTIQRTQQEDSAVYLCASSLREGGTDTQYFGPGTRLTVL.

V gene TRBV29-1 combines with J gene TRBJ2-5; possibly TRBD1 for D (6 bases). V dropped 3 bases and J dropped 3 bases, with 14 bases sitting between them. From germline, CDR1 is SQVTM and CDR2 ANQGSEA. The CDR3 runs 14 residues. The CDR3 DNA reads TGCAGCGTTGACCGGTCGTACAGGGAAGAGACCCAGTACTTC. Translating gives CSVDRSYREETQYF.

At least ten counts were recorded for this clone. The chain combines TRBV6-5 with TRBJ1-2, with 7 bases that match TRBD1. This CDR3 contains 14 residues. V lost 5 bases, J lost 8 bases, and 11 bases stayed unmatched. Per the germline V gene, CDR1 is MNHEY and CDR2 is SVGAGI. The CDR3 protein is CASSLRDSPRGYTF. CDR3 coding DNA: TGTGCCAGCAGTCTCCGGGACAGCCCCCGGGGCTACACCTTC.

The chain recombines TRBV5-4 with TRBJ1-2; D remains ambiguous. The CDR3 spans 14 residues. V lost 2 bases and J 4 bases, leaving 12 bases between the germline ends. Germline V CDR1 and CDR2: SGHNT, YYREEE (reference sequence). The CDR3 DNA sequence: TGTGCCAGCAGCTTAGTTGAGGGATCCTATGGCTACACCTTC. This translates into CASSLVEGSYGYTF.

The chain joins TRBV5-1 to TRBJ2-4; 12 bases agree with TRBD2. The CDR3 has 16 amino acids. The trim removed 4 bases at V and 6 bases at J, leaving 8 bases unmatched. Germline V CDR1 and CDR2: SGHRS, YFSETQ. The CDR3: CASSVLAGGPLNIQYF. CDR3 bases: TGCGCCAGCAGCGTCCTAGCGGGAGGGCCGTTAAACATTCAGTACTTC.